This TCR beta chain was sequenced during a study of OX40 agonist ivuxolimab in advanced cancers. Looking at the study overall: Ivuxolimab, which patients received intravenously every 2 weeks, was dosed at 0.01 to 10 mg/kg. Dose-escalation subjects each had hepatocellular carcinoma, melanoma, renal cell or head and neck cancer.

Trimming left V 1 base short and J 5 bases short, with 18 bases between. This CDR3 contains 16 residues. Germline V gene sequence: CDR1 SGHNT, CDR2 YYREEE (reference sequence). Of note for this clone: Its antigen remains unknown.

Study-level points and caveats: Also present in some nonresponders was a low level of normalized T-cell clonal expansion. Undetermined was the antigen specificity of the expanded peripheral T cells.

Here immunoSEQ multiplex PCR was the method, and the copy in TCRdb shows in-frame clones only, minus some. Of roughly 92,000 clones listed, more than 80% are singletons. This specimen was CD4+ or CD8+ T cells sorted from blood, taken in a trial of the OX40 agonist ivuxolimab. The chain carries TRBV5-4 and TRBJ1-2; weak D call: TRBD1 (5 bases). The sequence was obtained from an adult with an advanced solid tumor such as melanoma, head and neck, liver or kidney cancer. The chain's CDR3 is CASSLWGSHSRYGYTF. CDR3 sequence (DNA): TGTGCCAGCAGCTTGTGGGGGTCTCACTCTCGGTATGGCTACACCTTC.